The 13 T cell receptor beta chains presented below share a single source sample, sequenced in a study of T cells in women clearing cervical HPV infection. The method was immunoSEQ multiplex PCR; TCRdb's version includes in-frame clones alone and lacks a portion of them. In total, the table holds about 39,000 clones. Sample: blood buffy coat. Receptor source: a woman between 18 and 69 years old with a cervical HPV16 infection that either progressed to CIN3+ or cleared (not recorded which).

About this clone: From the germline J gene comes the end of the CDR3, since the read stops 3 residues before it. This chain connects TRBV30 to TRBJ1-6, with D hard to call. The CDR3 runs to 15 residues. Deletions cut 2 bases from V and 8 bases from J, with 16 bases between. Germline V gene sequence: CDR1 GTSNPN, CDR2 SVGIG (reference sequence). The CDR3 DNA, read in part, is TGTGCCTGGAGTTCCCATCCGCTAAAGTATTCACCC. This sequence encodes CAWSSHPLKYSP. In full, the CDR3 is CAWSSHPLKYSPLHF.

In regard to this clone: Read coverage stops 3 residues before the CDR3 terminus; the germline J gene supplies the remainder. J is TRBJ1-2 and V is TRBV19, with a weak D call TRBD1 (6 bases). Germline V gene sequence: CDR1 LNHDA, CDR2 SQIVND (reference sequence). This CDR3 has 14 amino acids. Deletions cut 10 bases from V and 5 bases from J, with 20 bases between. The CDR3 DNA, read in part, is TGTGCCACAGGAGGCCTTGTGAGGGGGTATGGC. The encoded protein is CATGGLVRGYG. The whole CDR3 protein reads CATGGLVRGYGYTF.

As regards this clone: The missing CDR3 end, 3 residues past where the read stops, is filled in from the germline J gene. This chain links TRBV7-8 with TRBJ2-2; 9 nucleotides match TRBD1. Looked up from germline, CDR1 is SGHVS and CDR2 is FQNEAQ. The CDR3 covers 16 residues. V was clipped by 5 bases and J by 5 bases; unmatched bases: 9. The sequenced part of the CDR3 DNA is TGTGCCAGCAGCCCTACCCGGGACAGGGTTACCGGGGAG. Translation: CASSPTRDRVTGE. The entire CDR3 is CASSPTRDRVTGELFF.

As to this clone: From the germline J gene comes the end of the CDR3, since the read stops 3 residues before it. The chain is built from TRBV29-1 and TRBJ2-7, with a tentative D call TRBD2 (6 bases). The CDR3 has 14 residues. Germline V gene lookup returns CDR1 SQVTM and CDR2 ANQGSEA. Deletions cut 4 bases from V and 1 base from J, with 14 bases between. CDR3 protein: CSVAGQGLSYEQYF. The CDR3 DNA, read in part, is TGCAGCGTTGCCGGGCAGGGACTTTCCTACGAG.

As for this clone: The CDR3 end lies 3 residues beyond the end of the read and is filled in from the germline J gene. The chain uses TRBV9 and TRBJ2-5; 8 positions agree with TRBD1. The CDR3 is 15 amino acids. CDR1 and CDR2 (germline): SGDLS, YYNGEE. Trimming took 3 bases from V and 5 from J; bases not matched to a gene: 9. The CDR3 is CASSAYGTGGETQYF. The part of the CDR3 DNA that was read is TGTGCCAGCAGCGCTTACGGGACAGGCGGGGAGACC.

Concerning this clone itself: The CDR3 end is not reached by the read, which stops 3 residues before it; the germline J gene fills it in. The genes are TRBV20-1 and TRBJ2-7; possible D gene TRBD1, 5 bases. Deletions cut 3 bases from V and 2 bases from J, with 11 bases between. The CDR3 is 13 residues long. In germline, CDR1 is DFQATT, CDR2 SNEGSKA (reference sequence). CDR3 DNA (partial): TGCAGTGCTAGGGGGCAATGGGCCTACGAG. Translation: CSARGQWAYE. The full CDR3 is CSARGQWAYEQYF.

For this clone: From the germline J gene comes the end of the CDR3, since the read stops 3 residues before it. The V gene is TRBV7-9, the J gene TRBJ2-2; 9 nucleotides align to TRBD1. The germline V gene encodes CDR1 SEHNR and CDR2 FQNEAQ (reference sequence). V was pared by 7 bases and J by 4 bases, with 7 bases of the junction left unmatched. The CDR3 consists of 15 residues. The covered CDR3 bases are TGTGCCAGCATTCGAACAGGGGGCGTCACCGGGGAG. Amino acids: CASIRTGGVTGE. In full, the CDR3 reads CASIRTGGVTGELFF. Full variable domain (remainder filled in from reference TRBV7-9 and TRBJ2-2): DTGVSQNPRHKITKRGQNVTFRCDPISEHNRLYWYRQTLGQGPEFLTYFQNEAQLEKSRLLSDRFSAERPKGSFSTLEIQRTEQGDSAMYLCASIRTGGVTGELFFGEGSRLTVL.

A remark on this clone: The read terminates 3 residues ahead of where the CDR3 ends, so the germline J gene completes it. The rearrangement links TRBV20-1 to TRBJ2-1; D perhaps matches TRBD1 (6 bases). The CDR3 runs to 14 residues. The V end lost 6 bases, the J end lost 2 bases, and 14 bases lay between the germline ends. Germline V gene sequence: CDR1 DFQATT, CDR2 SNEGSKA (reference sequence). The CDR3 loop reads CSAIRQVTYNEQFF. The covered CDR3 bases are TGCAGTGCCATCCGACAGGTTACCTACAATGAG.

Worth noting for this clone: The CDR3 end lies 3 residues beyond the end of the read and is filled in from the germline J gene. The V call is TRBV14, the J call TRBJ1-2; D not certain. The length of the CDR3 is 12 residues. CDR1 is SGHDN and CDR2 is FVKESK in the germline V gene. CDR3: CASSGGWPGYTF. The part of the CDR3 DNA that was read is TGTGCCAGCAGCGGCGGGTGGCCCGGC.

Comments on this clone: The CDR3 goes on 3 residues after the read ends, and that part is filled in from the germline J gene. This chain links TRBV4-2 with TRBJ2-7, with 12 bases that match TRBD2. With V trimmed by 4 bases and J by 5 bases, 6 bases remained unmatched. In germline, CDR1 is LGHNA, CDR2 YNFKEQ. The CDR3 loop spans 15 amino acids. Partial CDR3 DNA: TGTGCCAGCAGCCCTAGCGGGGGGGCCTCTGACGAG. Encoded protein: CASSPSGGASDE. The whole CDR3 sequence is CASSPSGGASDEQYF.

CDR3 DNA (partial): TGTGCCAGCAGCCGGCAAGGGCAGCTCCAAGAGACC. Encoded protein: CASSRQGQLQET. The whole CDR3 region reads CASSRQGQLQETQYF. The rearrangement uses TRBV5-4 and TRBJ2-5; D unclear. The read gets to within 3 residues of the CDR3 end, and the germline J gene fills in the rest. V lost 4 bases, J lost 1 base, and 14 bases lay in between. This CDR3 is built from 15 residues. Germline V lookup: CDR1 SGHNT, CDR2 YYREEE (reference sequence).

Concerning this clone itself: The CDR3 is cut off 3 residues early in the read; its end comes from the germline J gene. This sequence joins TRBV5-1 and TRBJ2-1; 8 positions match TRBD1. J gave up 8 bases and V 0 bases, and 1 base lay outside the gene matches. This CDR3 region has 13 residues. Germline lookup yields CDR1 SGHRS and CDR2 YFSETQ. The CDR3 is CASSLVTGDEQFF. Incomplete CDR3 DNA: TGCGCCAGCAGCTTGGTGACAGGGGATGAG. Full variable domain (rest looked up from reference TRBV5-1 and TRBJ2-1): KAGVTQTPRYLIKTRGQQVTLSCSPISGHRSVSWYQQTPGQGLQFLFEYFSETQRNKGNFPGRFSGRQFSNSRSEMNVSTLELGDSALYLCASSLVTGDEQFFGPGTRLTVL.

About this clone: Read sequence stops 3 residues before the CDR3 end, and the germline J gene provides the missing end. This rearrangement joins TRBV18 to TRBJ2-7, with D possibly matching TRBD2 (6 bases). Germline CDR1 reads KGHSH; CDR2 reads LQKENI. Trimming took 3 bases from V and 5 from J, leaving 11 bases between them. The CDR3 is 13 amino acids. Incomplete CDR3 DNA: TGTGCCAGCTCACCGGACGGGGGAGACGAG. Protein product: CASSPDGGDE. The CDR3 in its entirety is CASSPDGGDEQYF. Complete variable domain (other parts from reference TRBV18 and TRBJ2-7): NAGVMQNPRHLVRRRGQEARLRCSPMKGHSHVYWYRQLPEEGLKFMVYLQKENIIDESGMPKERFSAEFPKEGPSILRIQQVVRGDSAAYFCASSPDGGDEQYFGPGTRLTVT.